The next 26 T cell receptor beta chains were all read from a single sample in a study of regulatory T cells in long-lasting Graves disease. Time point denoted: newly diagnosed GD, antithyroid drugs for less than 3 months. The TCR library was prepared using RNA isolated from PBMCs. Arm-PCR of CDR3 regions with iRepertoire HTBI primers generated TCR beta libraries. TCRdb re-called the multiplex PCR reads through MiXCR, storing one row per CDR3 protein. In the table there are 410,000 or so distinct CDR3 sequences, about 15% of which are singletons. These same records also appear under a second study, on T cells in Graves' hyperthyroidism and ophthalmopathy.

The sample in question was peripheral blood mononuclear cells (PBMCs), obtained at new diagnosis, from a patient treated with antithyroid drugs. Receptor source: a woman younger than 45 with Graves disease.

This clonotype was picked up many times. J is TRBJ2-7 and V is TRBV28; 7 nucleotides agree with TRBD1. V shed 5 bases, J shed 1 base, and the junction held 14 bases outside the gene matches. This CDR3 comprises 17 residues. The germline gives CDR1 MDHEN, CDR2 SYDVKM. CDR3 in DNA: TGTGCCAGCAGTGTTGGAGCCAGACAGGGATCGTCCTACGAGCAGTACTTC. This codes for CASSVGARQGSSYEQYF. The full variable domain, in which reference TRBV28 and TRBJ2-7 provide the parts outside the CDR3, is DVKVTQSSRYLVKRTGEKVFLECVQDMDHENMFWYRQDPGLGLRLIYFSYDVKMKEKGDIPEGYSVSREKKERFSLILESASTNQTSMYLCASSVGARQGSSYEQYFGPGTRLTVT.

Many counts were recorded for this clonotype. This chain links TRBV12-3 or TRBV12-4 with TRBJ2-5; possible D gene TRBD2, 6 bases. The CDR3 length is 14 residues. The ends were cut back, 8 bases at V and 5 bases at J, with 18 bases in the middle. CDR3 amino acids: CASCIRAGGETQYF. CDR3 sequence (DNA): TGTGCCAGCTGCATACGGGCCGGAGGGGAGACCCAGTACTTC.

About this clonotype itself: Possible read error: a much larger clone is one base away. The J gene is TRBJ2-3, the V gene TRBV6-2 or TRBV6-3; unclear D gene. This CDR3 has 16 amino acids. The germline V gene encodes CDR1 MNHEY and CDR2 SVGEGT. Trimming pared 6 bases from V and 2 bases from J, leaving 18 bases between. This CDR3 reads CASRKTGGANTDTQYF. The CDR3 bases are TGTGCCAGCAGAAAAACTGGCGGAGCTAACACAGATACGCAGTATTTT.

This clonotype came up many times. This rearrangement joins TRBV11-3 to TRBJ2-2, with D tentatively TRBD2 (6 bases). This CDR3 spans 16 amino acids. In germline, CDR1 is SGHNT, CDR2 YENEEA. The ends were cut back, 5 bases at V and 6 bases at J, with 19 bases in the middle. Here the CDR3 DNA reads TGTGCCAGCAGCATCCTTCGCGGGATATATCCCGGGGAGCTGTTTTTT. Its translation is CASSILRGIYPGELFF.

This clonotype was picked up a small number of times. This sequence joins TRBV6-1 and TRBJ2-1, with 14 bases that match TRBD2. The CDR3 has 15 amino acids. The J segment lost 10 bases and the V segment lost 1 base, leaving 3 bases of the junction unmatched. CDR1 and CDR2 from the germline V gene are MNHNS and SASEGT. CDR3 sequence: CASSEEGLAGVEQFF. The CDR3, as DNA: TGTGCCAGCAGTGAAGAGGGACTAGCGGGAGTGGAGCAGTTCTTC.

A remark on this clonotype: A much larger clone sits a single nucleotide away, making a read error possible. The CDR3 region has the DNA TGTGCCAGCAGGCCCGGACAGGGCGGTGAAAAACTGGTTTTT. Protein product: CASRPGQGGEKLVF. The gene calls are TRBV2 and TRBJ1-4; 8 bases align to TRBD1. Germline-derived CDR1 and CDR2 are SNHLY and FYNNEI. The CDR3 length is 14 residues. The entire variable domain, with the rest obtained from reference TRBV2 and TRBJ1-4, is as follows: EPEVTQTPSHQVTQMGQEVILRCVPISNHLYFYWYRQILGQKVEFLVSFYNNEISEKSEIFDDQFSVERPDGSNFTLKIRSTKLEDSAMYFCASRPGQGGEKLVFGSGTQLSVL.

Notes on this clonotype: This may come from a read error, since a much larger clone is one base off. This sequence joins TRBV11-2 and TRBJ2-1; D may be TRBD1 (6 bases). Germline values: CDR1 SGHAT, CDR2 FQNNGV. This CDR3 has 16 residues. Between the trimmed V and J ends, which lost 5 bases and 10 bases, there was a span of 24 bases. CDR3 nucleotides: TGTGCCAGCAGCCCATCCATGGGGGCAACAGCCTACGAGCAGTTCTTC. This translates into CASSPSMGATAYEQFF.

This clonotype appeared many times. The chain uses TRBV30 and TRBJ2-2; 12 bases are shared with TRBD1. V trimming: 0 bases; J trimming: 4 bases; junction bases outside the gene matches: 3. Germline CDR1 reads GTSNPN; CDR2 reads SVGIG (reference sequence). CDR3 length: 16 amino acids. CDR3 sequence: CAWSVGTGGVTGELFF. CDR3 in DNA: TGTGCCTGGAGTGTGGGGACAGGGGGCGTCACCGGGGAGCTGTTTTTT.

The rearrangement uses TRBV6-1 and TRBJ2-1, with TRBD2 matching over 11 bases. From germline, CDR1 is MNHNS and CDR2 SASEGT. The CDR3 is 14 amino acids. V lost 8 bases and J lost 7; bases outside the gene matches: 7. CDR3 region: CASGGLAEGNEQFF. CDR3 bases: TGTGCCAGCGGGGGACTAGCGGAGGGGAATGAGCAGTTCTTC.

Note on this clonotype: A much bigger clone sits one base away, suggesting this may be a read error. V gene TRBV28 combines with J gene TRBJ1-1; D call uncertain. Germline CDR1 reads MDHEN; CDR2 reads SYDVKM. This CDR3 comprises 11 residues. CDR3 nucleotides: TGTGCCAGCAGGAGGAGAACTGGAGCTTTCTTT. Its protein is CASRRRTGAFF.

The chain couples TRBV19 to TRBJ2-1; 9 positions match TRBD2. The CDR3 totals 16 residues. V gave up 5 bases and J gave up 0 bases; unmatched junction bases: 5. Germline loops: CDR1 LNHDA, CDR2 SQIVND (reference sequence). The CDR3 DNA sequence: TGTGCCAGTAGTCGACTAGCGGCCCTCTCCTACAATGAGCAGTTCTTC. This codes for CASSRLAALSYNEQFF.

In regard to this clonotype: With a much larger clone just one base away, this may be a read error. The chain has TRBV11-2 and TRBJ2-1; 9 positions agree with TRBD1. V lost 7 bases to trimming and J lost 10 bases; unmatched junction nucleotides: 20. This CDR3 comprises 17 residues. Germline assignment: CDR1 SGHAT and CDR2 FQNNGV. CDR3 sequence (DNA): TGTGCCAGCACCGGAACCACGCCCTGGACAGGGGAGTACGAGCAGTTCTTC. This encodes CASTGTTPWTGEYEQFF.

This clonotype was observed at least ten times. The chain carries TRBV7-2 and TRBJ2-3; tentatively, D is TRBD2 (6 bases). The CDR3 has 14 residues. V was clipped by 0 bases and J by 2 bases, with 6 bases between them. Germline V lookup: CDR1 SGHTA, CDR2 FQGNSA. CDR3 residues: CASSLAGLTDTQYF. CDR3 DNA sequence: TGTGCCAGCAGCTTAGCGGGACTCACAGATACGCAGTATTTT.

The table lists this clonotype with a few counts. Just one base apart from a much larger clone, this may be a read error. The V gene is TRBV28, the J gene TRBJ2-3; perhaps TRBD1 as D (5 bases). Looked up from germline, CDR1 is MDHEN and CDR2 is SYDVKM. The CDR3 is 16 amino acids. DNA of the CDR3: TGTGCCGGCAGTTTAAGGTCAGGGCCTAGCACAGATACGCAGTATTTT. The encoded protein is CAGSLRSGPSTDTQYF.

A few counts support this clonotype. V is TRBV5-5 and J is TRBJ1-1; D is unresolved. Trimming took off 0 bases at V and 0 bases at J, with 9 bases between the two ends. The V gene's germline CDR1 is SGHKS and CDR2 YYEKEE (reference sequence). The CDR3 spans 15 residues. In nucleotides, the CDR3 is TGTGCCAGCAGCTTGGACACACAAATGAACACTGAAGCTTTCTTT. It codes for CASSLDTQMNTEAFF. The full variable domain, rest sourced from reference TRBV5-5 and TRBJ1-1, is DAGVTQSPTHLIKTRGQQVTLRCSPISGHKSVSWYQQVLGQGPQFIFQYYEKEERGRGNFPDRFSARQFPNYSSELNVNALLLGDSALYLCASSLDTQMNTEAFFGQGTRLTVV.

In this sample, this clonotype turned up many times. The rearrangement uses TRBV12-3 or TRBV12-4 and TRBJ1-2; D is perhaps TRBD1 (5 bases). The V end lost 1 base, the J end lost 7 bases, and 10 bases lay between the germline ends. The CDR3 totals 13 residues. The CDR3 coding sequence is TGTGCCAGCAGTTTAGGCAGGGCTGGTGGCTACACCTTC. This encodes CASSLGRAGGYTF.

This clonotype was seen many times. The rearrangement joins TRBV3-1 to TRBJ1-5; D remains ambiguous. Deletions cut 0 bases from V and 4 bases from J, with 10 bases between. Per germline, CDR1 LGHDT and CDR2 YNNKEL (reference sequence). The CDR3 runs to 15 residues. CDR3 region: CASSQDLQTNQPQHF. The DNA for the CDR3 is TGTGCCAGCAGCCAAGATCTACAGACTAATCAGCCCCAGCATTTT.

This clonotype appeared many times. The chain couples TRBV7-9 to TRBJ2-1; TRBD1 might be the D (6 bases). Germline lookup yields CDR1 SEHNR and CDR2 FQNEAQ (reference sequence). The CDR3 is 13 residues long. V shed 5 bases and J shed 9 bases, with 14 bases lying between them. The CDR3 DNA follows: TGTGCCAGCAGCCCACCCAGGGGTTCTGAGCAGTTCTTC. It specifies CASSPPRGSEQFF.

This clonotype was seen repeatedly, ten times or more. V is TRBV5-1 and J is TRBJ2-7; TRBD2 agrees at 7 bases. Germline V gives CDR1 SGHRS, CDR2 YFSETQ. CDR3 size: 15 residues. J was trimmed by 2 bases and V by 2 bases; bases with no gene match: 7. The DNA for the CDR3 is TGCGCCAGCAGCTTTTTGGGGGGGGGTACCTACGAGCAGTACTTC. Its protein is CASSFLGGGTYEQYF.

This clonotype was seen at least ten times. The V call is TRBV11-2, the J call TRBJ2-2; tentatively, D is TRBD1 or TRBD2 (5 bases each). Between the trimmed V and J ends, which lost 0 bases and 0 bases, there was a span of 11 bases. The CDR3 sequence is 17 residues long. Germline CDR1 SGHAT, CDR2 FQNNGV. CDR3: CASSLDRGGTNTGELFF. The CDR3 DNA is TGTGCCAGCAGCTTAGATCGTGGGGGAACGAACACCGGGGAGCTGTTTTTT.

In its sample, this clonotype was seen a few times. V and J are TRBV7-9 and TRBJ1-1; 10 bases map to TRBD1. CDR1 is SEHNR and CDR2 is FQNEAQ in the germline V gene (reference sequence). This CDR3 has 13 residues. J was trimmed by 5 bases and V by 9 bases; bases with no gene match: 6. This CDR3 reads CASRQGAPTEAFF. The CDR3 bases are TGTGCCAGTCGACAGGGGGCTCCTACTGAAGCTTTCTTT.

The chain joins TRBV12-3 or TRBV12-4 to TRBJ2-5; TRBD1 is a possible D gene (6 bases). Deletions cut 7 bases from V and 1 base from J, with 13 bases between. The CDR3 is made up of 14 amino acids. CDR3 in amino acids: CASTRTEIQETQYF. The CDR3 DNA reads as TGTGCCAGCACCCGGACAGAAATCCAAGAGACCCAGTACTTC.

This clonotype was counted ten times or more. The chain couples TRBV24-1 to TRBJ2-1; the D gene is possibly TRBD1 (6 bases). The CDR3 has 16 residues. With 3 bases removed from V and 9 bases from J, the gap between germline ends came to 20 bases. Germline lookup yields CDR1 KGHDR and CDR2 SFDVKD. The CDR3, as DNA: TGTGCCACCAGTGATCCCCAGACAGGTTCTCACGCTGAGCAGTTCTTC. Its translation is CATSDPQTGSHAEQFF.

In this sample, this clonotype turned up many times. The rearrangement joins TRBV11-2 to TRBJ2-1; D gene ambiguous. The germline CDR1 and CDR2 sequences are SGHAT and FQNNGV. V shed 6 bases and J shed 4 bases, with 4 bases lying between them. This CDR3 has 11 residues. DNA for the CDR3: TGTGCCAGCAGTGCTTACAATGAGCAGTTCTTC. Translation: CASSAYNEQFF.

The J gene is TRBJ2-1, the V gene TRBV5-1, with D perhaps TRBD2 (6 bases). This CDR3 is 16 amino acids long. Germline V gene lookup returns CDR1 SGHRS and CDR2 YFSETQ. The V gene lost 4 bases and the J gene lost 4 bases, with 18 bases spanning the gap. The CDR3 is CASSHLLAGAYNEQFF. In DNA, the CDR3 is TGCGCCAGCAGCCATTTACTAGCAGGAGCATACAATGAGCAGTTCTTC. Using reference TRBV5-1 and TRBJ2-1 for the parts outside the CDR3, the full variable domain is KAGVTQTPRYLIKTRGQQVTLSCSPISGHRSVSWYQQTPGQGLQFLFEYFSETQRNKGNFPGRFSGRQFSNSRSEMNVSTLELGDSALYLCASSHLLAGAYNEQFFGPGTRLTVL.

CDR3 sequence: CASSLVRGIYNEQFF. The DNA for the CDR3 is TGCGCCAGCAGCTTGGTGCGGGGGATCTACAATGAGCAGTTCTTC. The chain couples TRBV5-1 to TRBJ2-1; 7 bases map to TRBD2. Germline V gene data show CDR1 as SGHRS and CDR2 as YFSETQ. Germline trimming cut 0 bases from V and 3 bases from J; bases unmatched to any gene: 3. The CDR3 runs 15 residues.